These 32 T cell receptor beta chains share one sample of origin, sequenced in a study of T-cell reconstitution after alpha-beta-depleted transplantation in children. Construction of the TCRbeta library involved unique molecular identifiers. TCRdb reanalysed the PCR reads using MiXCR and keeps one entry per CDR3 protein. The sample has about 6,100 distinct CDR3 sequences; roughly 17% are singletons. Sequences were derived from PBMCs, mostly from graft donor cells, sampled 60 days after TCRalphabeta/CD19-depleted stem cell transplant. These receptors all come from a male patient under 18 who had a stem cell transplant for acute myeloid leukemia, so the T cells may come from the graft donor.

V and J are TRBV4-2 and TRBJ2-1; 7 bases line up with TRBD1. CDR1 and CDR2 (germline): LGHNA, YNFKEQ. V trimming: 5 bases; J trimming: 4 bases; junction bases outside the gene matches: 2. The CDR3 consists of 13 residues. The CDR3 loop reads CASSRGLYNEQFF. The CDR3 nucleotides are TGTGCCAGCAGCAGGGGGCTTTACAATGAGCAGTTCTTC.

A word on this clonotype: It may be a read error: a sequence one base away is much more abundant. This rearrangement joins TRBV12-3 or TRBV12-4 to TRBJ2-1; D unclear. This CDR3 region has 10 residues. The CDR3, as DNA: TGTGCCATCAGTATCAATGAGCAGTTCTTC. Protein product: CAISINEQFF.

The V call is TRBV7-9, the J call TRBJ1-5; D might be TRBD1 (6 bases). Trimming pared 5 bases from V and 3 bases from J, leaving 11 bases between. CDR3 length equals 14 residues. Per germline, CDR1 SEHNR and CDR2 FQNEAQ (reference sequence). The CDR3 sequence: CASSPRGSNQPQHF. In DNA, the CDR3 is TGTGCCAGCAGCCCGAGGGGGTCCAATCAGCCCCAGCATTTT. The complete variable domain, with remaining parts taken from reference TRBV7-9 and TRBJ1-5, reads DTGVSQNPRHKITKRGQNVTFRCDPISEHNRLYWYRQTLGQGPEFLTYFQNEAQLEKSRLLSDRFSAERPKGSFSTLEIQRTEQGDSAMYLCASSPRGSNQPQHFGDGTRLSIL.

In this sample, this clonotype turned up a few times. The gene calls are TRBV20-1 and TRBJ2-7; no clear D gene. V was pared by 3 bases and J by 4 bases, with 19 bases between. This CDR3 is 15 amino acids long. CDR1 DFQATT and CDR2 SNEGSKA come from the germline V gene (reference sequence). Here the CDR3 DNA reads TGCAGTGCTAGCCCCGGTGGAAGGGTCTTTTACGAGCAGTACTTC. This codes for CSASPGGRVFYEQYF.

The chain is built from TRBV6-2 or TRBV6-3 and TRBJ1-1; D is ambiguous. The V gene's germline CDR1 is MNHEY and CDR2 SVGEGT. V shed 2 bases and J shed 0 bases, with 7 bases lying between them. The CDR3 consists of 14 residues. The CDR3 coding sequence is TGTGCCAGCAGTTACGGTCGTTTGAACACTGAAGCTTTCTTT. As protein: CASSYGRLNTEAFF.

By frequency in the sample, this clonotype is medium-sized (0.01 to 0.1%). This chain joins TRBV7-9 and TRBJ2-1, with 9 bases matching TRBD2. This CDR3 is 15 amino acids long. The junction had 2 bases not matched to a gene; V was cut back by 5 bases and J by 0 bases. CDR1 and CDR2 from the germline V gene are SEHNR and FQNEAQ (reference sequence). CDR3 bases: TGTGCCAGCAGCGTTAGCGGGAGCTCCTACAATGAGCAGTTCTTC. Translation: CASSVSGSSYNEQFF.

This clonotype has just a few counts. J is TRBJ1-1 and V is TRBV6-1; no clear D gene. The CDR3 covers 12 residues. Deletions cut 7 bases from V and 0 bases from J, with 6 bases between. CDR1 MNHNS and CDR2 SASEGT come from the germline V gene. The DNA for the CDR3 is TGTGCCAGCAAAGGAATGAACACTGAAGCTTTCTTT. It is translated as CASKGMNTEAFF.

This clonotype was seen a few times. The CDR3 is CAISESGQQETQYF. The CDR3 DNA reads TGTGCCATCAGTGAGTCGGGACAGCAAGAGACCCAGTACTTC. The rearrangement joins TRBV10-3 to TRBJ2-5; TRBD1 matches 7 bases. Germline V CDR1 and CDR2: ENHRY, SYGVKD. The CDR3 extends over 14 amino acids. Trimming removed 0 bases from V and 2 bases from J; junction bases left unmatched: 0.

In its sample, this clonotype is medium-sized. The chain carries TRBV5-5 and TRBJ1-5, with D unresolved. The V gene's germline CDR1 is SGHKS and CDR2 YYEKEE (reference sequence). The CDR3 contains 17 residues. Trimming pared 3 bases from V and 7 bases from J, leaving 23 bases between. Written as DNA, the CDR3 is TGTGCCAGCAGCTCAGAAACGGGATCCCTCTCATCCCAGCCCCAGCATTTT. Translation: CASSSETGSLSSQPQHF.

There are a few counts of this clonotype. CDR3 nucleotides: TGTGCCAGCAGTTTATACGGCTATGGCTACACCTTC. Encoded protein: CASSLYGYGYTF. V gene TRBV12-3 or TRBV12-4 combines with J gene TRBJ1-2; D not certain. This CDR3 comprises 12 residues. The V end was cut by 2 bases, the J end by 4 bases, with 5 bases between.

Within the sample, this clonotype is medium-sized. CDR3 DNA: TGCGCCAGCAGCCAAGGCAGTACCTACAATGAGCAGTTCTTC. It yields the protein CASSQGSTYNEQFF. The rearrangement links TRBV4-1 to TRBJ2-1; D not resolved. The CDR3 is 14 residues long. From germline, CDR1 is MGHRA and CDR2 YSYEKL. V lost 1 base, J lost 2 bases, and 6 bases lay in between.

This clonotype has more than one count but fewer than ten. V is TRBV12-3 or TRBV12-4 and J is TRBJ2-1; TRBD2 aligns across 9 bases. The trim removed 3 bases at V and 10 bases at J, leaving 13 bases unmatched. The CDR3 extends over 16 amino acids. CDR3 loop: CASSLMGSGRIREQFF. CDR3 nucleotide sequence: TGTGCCAGCAGTTTGATGGGCAGCGGGAGGATTCGGGAGCAGTTCTTC.

This clonotype is labeled as medium-sized. The chain combines TRBV5-1 with TRBJ2-5; D possibly corresponds to TRBD1 (6 bases). Germline V gives CDR1 SGHRS, CDR2 YFSETQ. Trimming shortened V by 2 bases and J by 2 bases, and 13 bases separated the two germline ends. The CDR3 runs 15 residues. CDR3 DNA sequence: TGCGCCAGCAGCTTTTCCGGACAGACTCAAGAGACCCAGTACTTC. Translation gives CASSFSGQTQETQYF.

By sample fraction, this clonotype is medium-sized. J is TRBJ2-1 and V is TRBV7-2; the D gene is possibly TRBD2 (6 bases). CDR3 size: 15 residues. The V and J ends lost 2 bases and 9 bases respectively, with 17 bases between them. CDR1 and CDR2 (germline): SGHTA, FQGNSA. The CDR3 DNA sequence: TGTGCCAGCAGCTTATTCGGGGGTGGCAATATTGAGCAGTTCTTC. It translates to CASSLFGGGNIEQFF.

The sample holds a few counts of this clonotype. V gene TRBV30 combines with J gene TRBJ2-6; no definite D call. The V gene's germline CDR1 is GTSNPN and CDR2 SVGIG (reference sequence). The ends were cut back, 1 base at V and 2 bases at J, with 6 bases in the middle. This CDR3 is built from 14 residues. Written as DNA, the CDR3 is TGTGCCTGGAGTGCCCCCCCTGGGGCCAACGTCCTGACTTTC. Residues: CAWSAPPGANVLTF.

This clonotype is medium-sized in the sample. Germline and junction disagree at one end, which may indicate a read error. J is TRBJ2-5 and V is TRBV5-5; 8 bases are a match to TRBD1. Germline CDR1 is SGHKS and CDR2 is YYEKEE (reference sequence). This CDR3 contains 13 residues. The CDR3: CASSYLGQAARAF. As DNA, the CDR3 is TGTGCCAGCAGCTACCTGGGACAGGCCGCCCGTGCCTTC.

This clonotype is judged medium-sized. For the CDR3, the DNA is TGCAGTGCTAGAGACCGAACATGGCCCCAGCATTTT. Translated, it gives CSARDRTWPQHF. V and J are TRBV20-1 and TRBJ1-5, with D hard to call. The CDR3 consists of 12 residues. Deletions cut 0 bases from V and 9 bases from J, with 9 bases between. Germline loops: CDR1 DFQATT, CDR2 SNEGSKA (reference sequence).

In this sample, this clonotype turned up a few times. V and J are TRBV12-3 or TRBV12-4 and TRBJ2-6, with D perhaps being TRBD1 or TRBD2 (5 bases each). V was clipped by 9 bases and J by 3 bases, with 15 bases between them. This CDR3 spans 15 amino acids. The CDR3 sequence is CASRGTVLGANVLTF. The CDR3, as DNA: TGTGCCAGTCGTGGGACCGTTCTTGGGGCCAACGTCCTGACTTTC.

By share, this clonotype ranks as large (0.1 to 1%). This sequence joins TRBV27 and TRBJ1-2; D unresolved. Trimming cost V 6 bases and J 7 bases, with 12 bases left between them. This CDR3 spans 12 amino acids. Germline CDR1 MNHEY, CDR2 SMNVEV (reference sequence). This CDR3 reads CASRGSARGYTF. The CDR3 DNA sequence: TGTGCCAGCAGGGGCTCAGCACGTGGCTACACCTTC.

This clonotype ranks as medium-sized. The chain recombines TRBV12-3 or TRBV12-4 with TRBJ2-3; 10 nucleotides line up with TRBD2. The CDR3 sequence is 16 residues long. J gave up 1 base and V 3 bases, and 4 bases lay outside the gene matches. CDR3 nucleotides: TGTGCCAGCAGTTTTCCCGGGACTAGCGGCACAGATACGCAGTATTTT. Protein sequence: CASSFPGTSGTDTQYF.

In nucleotides, the CDR3 is TGCAGTGCTAGCTTGCCAGGGGGATTGAGCACTGAAGCTTTCTTT. Encoded protein: CSASLPGGLSTEAFF. The chain combines TRBV20-1 with TRBJ1-1; 7 bases align to TRBD1. Per germline, CDR1 DFQATT and CDR2 SNEGSKA (reference sequence). Trimming removed 3 bases from V and 4 bases from J; junction bases left unmatched: 11. CDR3 length: 15 amino acids.

V and J are TRBV6-1 and TRBJ2-7; 8 bases match TRBD1. The CDR3 loop spans 15 amino acids. The germline V gene encodes CDR1 MNHNS and CDR2 SASEGT. V lost 6 bases to trimming and J lost 6 bases; unmatched junction nucleotides: 13. DNA for the CDR3: TGTGCCAGCAGCCACCCCAGGCAGGGGGCCGGCGAGCAGTACTTC. Translated: CASSHPRQGAGEQYF.

This clonotype turned up a few times. The chain links TRBV9 to TRBJ2-1, with D unresolved. This CDR3 contains 15 residues. From germline, CDR1 is SGDLS and CDR2 YYNGEE. With 0 bases removed from V and 0 bases from J, the gap between germline ends came to 7 bases. The CDR3 reads CASSVAMSSYNEQFF. CDR3 in DNA: TGTGCCAGCAGCGTAGCGATGAGCTCCTACAATGAGCAGTTCTTC.

By proportion, this clonotype is medium-sized. V and J are TRBV5-5 and TRBJ2-2; D call uncertain. The CDR3 spans 16 residues. The V and J ends lost 0 bases and 4 bases respectively, with 13 bases between them. The germline V gene encodes CDR1 SGHKS and CDR2 YYEKEE (reference sequence). The CDR3 sequence: CASSLEMGIRTGELFF. DNA for the CDR3: TGTGCCAGCAGCTTGGAGATGGGCATCCGCACCGGGGAGCTGTTTTTT. The full variable domain, completed using reference TRBV5-5 and TRBJ2-2, is DAGVTQSPTHLIKTRGQQVTLRCSPISGHKSVSWYQQVLGQGPQFIFQYYEKEERGRGNFPDRFSARQFPNYSSELNVNALLLGDSALYLCASSLEMGIRTGELFFGEGSRLTVL.

The chain uses TRBV5-1 and TRBJ2-3, with TRBD2 as a possible D gene (7 bases). There are 17 residues in the CDR3. Germline V gene data show CDR1 as SGHRS and CDR2 as YFSETQ. V was shortened by 1 base and J by 3 bases, with 18 bases between the two germline ends. The CDR3, as DNA: TGCGCCAGCAGCTTGTCCCCCTCGGGGGGCGGGACAGATACGCAGTATTTT. This codes for CASSLSPSGGGTDTQYF.

Relative to its sample, this clonotype is medium-sized. J is TRBJ2-7 and V is TRBV7-2; D remains unclear. The CDR3 runs 13 residues. Germline lookup yields CDR1 SGHTA and CDR2 FQGNSA. The V and J ends lost 5 bases and 0 bases respectively, with 8 bases between them. CDR3 in DNA: TGTGCCAGCAGCCCCGGTGGCTCCTACGAGCAGTACTTC. Amino acid sequence: CASSPGGSYEQYF. Variable domain in full (rest from reference TRBV7-2 and TRBJ2-7): GAGVSQSPSNKVTEKGKDVELRCDPISGHTALYWYRQSLGQGLEFLIYFQGNSAPDKSGLPSDRFSAERTGGSVSTLTIQRTQQEDSAVYLCASSPGGSYEQYFGPGTRLTVT.

This clonotype was seen a handful of times. The V call is TRBV4-1, the J call TRBJ2-3; 8 bases align to TRBD2. There are 16 residues in the CDR3. CDR1 is MGHRA, CDR2 YSYEKL, per germline. V trimming: 3 bases; J trimming: 6 bases; junction bases outside the gene matches: 11. The CDR3: CASSHLLADLEDTQYF. The CDR3, as DNA: TGCGCCAGCAGCCACCTACTAGCGGACCTCGAGGATACGCAGTATTTT.

This clonotype counts as medium-sized. This chain uses TRBV7-9 with TRBJ1-3; 11 bases agree with TRBD1. Germline assignment: CDR1 SEHNR and CDR2 FQNEAQ (reference sequence). This CDR3 has 20 residues. The V gene end was trimmed by 4 bases and the J gene end by 0 bases; junction bases not matched to a gene: 14. CDR3 DNA: TGTGCCAGCAGCTACTCAACCGGGACAGGGGGTACTCCCTCTGGAAACACCATATATTTT. Translation gives CASSYSTGTGGTPSGNTIYF.

This clonotype has just a few counts. The gene calls are TRBV7-9 and TRBJ1-1; D uncertain. The CDR3 totals 15 residues. Germline values: CDR1 SEHNR, CDR2 FQNEAQ (reference sequence). The V end lost 4 bases, the J end lost 4 bases, and 16 bases lay between the germline ends. The CDR3 DNA follows: TGTGCCAGCAGCTCCCCGGGGAGGGTGGGCACTGAAGCTTTCTTT. Translating it yields CASSSPGRVGTEAFF.

This clonotype was detected only a few times. This chain uses TRBV5-5 with TRBJ1-5; tentative D call: TRBD1 (5 bases). The ends were cut back, 4 bases at V and 1 base at J, with 15 bases in the middle. CDR1 SGHKS and CDR2 YYEKEE come from the germline V gene (reference sequence). This CDR3 comprises 16 residues. The CDR3: CASSEIGTASNQPQHF. The CDR3 DNA reads as TGTGCCAGCAGCGAGATCGGGACGGCCAGCAATCAGCCCCAGCATTTT. The full variable domain, in which reference TRBV5-5 and TRBJ1-5 provide the parts outside the CDR3, is DAGVTQSPTHLIKTRGQQVTLRCSPISGHKSVSWYQQVLGQGPQFIFQYYEKEERGRGNFPDRFSARQFPNYSSELNVNALLLGDSALYLCASSEIGTASNQPQHFGDGTRLSIL.

This sequence joins TRBV3-1 and TRBJ1-1; D not certain. The germline V gene has CDR1 LGHDT and CDR2 YNNKEL (reference sequence). V gave up 8 bases and J gave up 0 bases, with 7 bases separating them. This CDR3 region has 12 residues. The CDR3 region is CASGYLNTEAFF. CDR3 nucleotides: TGTGCCAGCGGGTATTTGAACACTGAAGCTTTCTTT.

The genes are TRBV10-3 and TRBJ2-1; D assignment may be TRBD1 or TRBD2 (5 bases each). Germline CDR1 ENHRY, CDR2 SYGVKD. V lost 6 bases, J lost 4 bases, and 7 bases lay in between. CDR3 length: 12 residues. Here the CDR3 reads CAIRGEYNEQFF. The DNA of the CDR3 is TGTGCCATCAGGGGGGAGTACAATGAGCAGTTCTTC.